The clone carrying this T cell receptor (beta chain) was detected many times. TCRdb ran MiXCR on the reads and lists one entry per CDR3 protein. Of about 400,000 distinct CDR3 sequences in the sample, around 18% are singletons; the top ten hold roughly 9%. This entry belongs to a study of T cell repertoires in cytomegalovirus infection. Germline CDR1 SGHAT, CDR2 FQNNGV. The CDR3 has 15 residues. V gave up 7 bases and J gave up 0 bases; unmatched junction bases: 4. The sequencing input was PBMCs. This chain connects TRBV11-2 to TRBJ2-2; 8 nucleotides line up with TRBD2. This receptor was identified in a human donor in good health (CMV status not recorded). Some clones in this sample may be carry-over from other donors' samples. CDR3 DNA sequence: TGTGCCAGCAACCGGGAGGGGGCGAACACCGGGGAGCTGTTTTTT. Encoded protein: CASNREGANTGELFF.